This T cell receptor (beta chain) was obtained from a study of cytomegalovirus exposure and HLA in healthy donors. Overall study findings and caveats: Common viral pathogens were later found to be apparently linked to several of the most significant clusters. It was likely that a cluster of highly shared sequence variants was a sequencing artifact.

The PCR made use of 60 Vbeta and 13 Jbeta primers. TCRdb's copy holds only in-frame clones and misses some; the assay was immunoSEQ multiplex PCR. The data contain about 190,000 clones, about 77% of them singletons. V was trimmed by 5 bases and J by 1 base, leaving 13 bases between them. Germline CDR1 SEHNR, CDR2 FQNEAQ (reference sequence). CDR3 length: 15 amino acids. Details on this clone: Antigen specificity is unknown.

The gene calls are TRBV7-9 and TRBJ2-3, with D hard to call. Sequenced sample: PBMCs. The receptor was isolated from a man aged 25 to 40 in good health and CMV-seropositive. The CDR3 sequence is CASSQSRHGTDTQYF. The CDR3 DNA reads TGTGCCAGCAGCCAGTCGCGACACGGCACAGATACGCAGTATTTT.